These 20 T cell receptor beta chains were all obtained from the same sample, sequenced in a study of neurological immune-mediated disorders. A single record per CDR3 protein comes from TCRdb applying MiXCR to the 5' RACE reads. This sample carries about 52,000 distinct CDR3 sequences, around 3.5% of them seen once, and the ten largest clones take 5.5% to 7.5%. Sequencing input: PBMCs. These receptors were obtained from a man aged 60 to 69 with multiple sclerosis.

This clonotype was picked up many times. V and J are TRBV29-1 and TRBJ2-1, with D perhaps given as TRBD1 or TRBD2 (5 bases each). The germline V gene encodes CDR1 SQVTM and CDR2 ANQGSEA. The CDR3 length is 14 residues. V lost 4 bases to trimming and J lost 7 bases, with 17 bases between them. The CDR3 DNA reads TGCAGCGTTGCGAGCGGATACGCAGGGAATGAGCAGTTCTTC. Translating it yields CSVASGYAGNEQFF.

This clonotype was seen repeatedly, ten times or more. The chain joins TRBV4-1 to TRBJ2-2; TRBD2 is a possible D gene (7 bases). This CDR3 contains 16 residues. Germline-derived CDR1 and CDR2 are MGHRA and YSYEKL. V lost 4 bases and J 4 bases, leaving 16 bases between the germline ends. CDR3 DNA: TGCGCCAGCAGCCGCAAGGGGGGGCCGGGCACCGGGGAGCTGTTTTTT. This encodes CASSRKGGPGTGELFF.

This clonotype came up many times. This sequence joins TRBV7-2 and TRBJ2-7; no clear D gene. V lost 5 bases and J lost 5, with 13 bases in between. There are 13 residues in the CDR3. The germline CDR1 and CDR2 sequences are SGHTA and FQGNSA. In DNA, the CDR3 is TGTGCCAGCAGCCCCATATTCCGTCACGAGCAGTACTTC. It codes for CASSPIFRHEQYF.

The sample holds many counts of this clonotype. The genes are TRBV27 and TRBJ2-7; 8 bases agree with TRBD1. The CDR3 extends over 15 amino acids. The germline V gene encodes CDR1 MNHEY and CDR2 SMNVEV (reference sequence). J was trimmed by 5 bases and V by 6 bases; bases with no gene match: 12. CDR3 DNA: TGTGCCAGCAGCTTACCCATGACAGGGGTAAACGAGCAGTACTTC. Encoded protein: CASSLPMTGVNEQYF.

This clonotype was detected ten times or more. V usage is TRBV5-5 and J usage is TRBJ2-3; D is ambiguous. The ends were cut back, 0 bases at V and 3 bases at J, with 8 bases in the middle. CDR1 is SGHKS, CDR2 YYEKEE, per germline (reference sequence). CDR3 size: 14 residues. CDR3 region: CASSLATETDTQYF. The CDR3 bases are TGTGCCAGCAGCTTGGCCACCGAAACAGATACGCAGTATTTT.

This clonotype was counted many times. The chain employs TRBV29-1 and TRBJ2-1; the match to TRBD2 covers 8 bases. Germline lookup yields CDR1 SQVTM and CDR2 ANQGSEA. V trimming: 3 bases; J trimming: 1 base; junction bases outside the gene matches: 5. The CDR3 is 15 residues long. CDR3 sequence (DNA): TGCAGCGTTGACTGGCGGGAGGTTTCCTACAATGAGCAGTTCTTC. It encodes CSVDWREVSYNEQFF.

This clonotype was seen at least ten times. The rearrangement links TRBV18 to TRBJ1-1, with D perhaps matching TRBD1 (5 bases). Per the germline V gene, CDR1 is KGHSH and CDR2 is LQKENI. The CDR3 contains 15 residues. The ends were cut back, 3 bases at V and 5 bases at J, with 16 bases in the middle. The CDR3 reads CASSPSEGRITEAFF. DNA of the CDR3: TGTGCCAGCTCACCCTCGGAGGGGAGGATAACTGAAGCTTTCTTT. Full variable domain (remainder filled in from reference TRBV18 and TRBJ1-1): NAGVMQNPRHLVRRRGQEARLRCSPMKGHSHVYWYRQLPEEGLKFMVYLQKENIIDESGMPKERFSAEFPKEGPSILRIQQVVRGDSAAYFCASSPSEGRITEAFFGQGTRLTVV.

In its sample, this clonotype was seen many times. This sequence joins TRBV24-1 and TRBJ2-2; 7 bases fit TRBD1. Germline V gene lookup returns CDR1 KGHDR and CDR2 SFDVKD. The V and J ends lost 3 bases and 1 base, in that order; junction bases with no gene match: 1. The CDR3 sequence is 15 residues long. The CDR3: CATSDGTVNTGELFF. CDR3 coding DNA: TGTGCCACCAGTGATGGGACAGTGAACACCGGGGAGCTGTTTTTT.

This clonotype was seen ten or more times. The chain combines TRBV20-1 with TRBJ2-1; a possible D gene is TRBD2 (6 bases). The germline V and J ends were trimmed by 3 bases and 8 bases, with 17 bases remaining between them. The CDR3 totals 14 residues. Germline V gene data show CDR1 as DFQATT and CDR2 as SNEGSKA (reference sequence). CDR3 region: CSARGLAGSYEQFF. CDR3 DNA: TGCAGTGCTAGGGGCCTTGCGGGGTCTTATGAGCAGTTCTTC.

The chain recombines TRBV5-5 with TRBJ2-7; D possibly corresponds to TRBD1 (5 bases). The germline V and J ends were trimmed by 0 bases and 7 bases, with 14 bases remaining between them. The germline gives CDR1 SGHKS, CDR2 YYEKEE (reference sequence). CDR3 length: 14 residues. The CDR3 sequence: CASSLEQGGKEQYF. DNA for the CDR3: TGTGCCAGCAGCTTGGAGCAGGGTGGCAAAGAGCAGTACTTC.

This clonotype was observed at least ten times. The chain uses TRBV7-9 and TRBJ2-1; D might be TRBD2 (5 bases). The V end lost 5 bases, the J end lost 10 bases, and 18 bases lay between the germline ends. This CDR3 has 14 residues. Germline V gene sequence: CDR1 SEHNR, CDR2 FQNEAQ (reference sequence). CDR3 loop: CASSGRTGTWEQFF. CDR3 nucleotide sequence: TGTGCCAGCAGCGGTCGGACTGGCACGTGGGAGCAGTTCTTC.

This clonotype has ten or more counts. The J gene is TRBJ1-5, the V gene TRBV20-1, with a tentative D call TRBD1 (5 bases). Germline lookup yields CDR1 DFQATT and CDR2 SNEGSKA (reference sequence). This CDR3 contains 15 residues. V was pared by 3 bases and J by 0 bases, with 12 bases between. The CDR3 DNA reads as TGCAGTGCTAGTGTACAGGTCCATAGCAATCAGCCCCAGCATTTT. Residues: CSASVQVHSNQPQHF.

At least ten counts were recorded for this clonotype. The chain combines TRBV9 with TRBJ2-2; a weak D match, TRBD1 (6 bases). The CDR3 spans 15 residues. Germline V gene data show CDR1 as SGDLS and CDR2 as YYNGEE. V was clipped by 9 bases and J by 7 bases, with 22 bases between them. CDR3 coding DNA: TGTGCCACCCATGGGGGCGCCGCTTCCATCGGGGAGCTGTTTTTT. It is translated as CATHGGAASIGELFF.

This clonotype was counted ten times or more. The V and J genes are TRBV5-1 and TRBJ1-2; D unclear. Trimming took 4 bases from V and 6 from J, leaving 22 bases between them. The CDR3 covers 16 residues. Germline assignment: CDR1 SGHRS and CDR2 YFSETQ. The CDR3 DNA is TGCGCCAGCAGCCTCGACCGCCCCAGGATGGGCAATGGCTACACCTTC. Protein product: CASSLDRPRMGNGYTF.

This clonotype was recorded many times. The J gene is TRBJ1-1, the V gene TRBV28; possible D gene TRBD1, 6 bases. Germline V gives CDR1 MDHEN, CDR2 SYDVKM. V was clipped by 1 base and J by 1 base, with 28 bases between them. The CDR3 is 21 amino acids. For the CDR3, the DNA is TGTGCCAGCAGTTTATCAGGATTGGAGACAGGTTTTTGGAATGGGAACACTGAAGCTTTCTTT. Residues: CASSLSGLETGFWNGNTEAFF.

This clonotype was picked up many times. V is TRBV20-1 and J is TRBJ1-3; no reliable D call. The CDR3 has 13 amino acids. CDR1 and CDR2 (germline): DFQATT, SNEGSKA (reference sequence). V was pared by 5 bases and J by 6 bases, with 14 bases between. The CDR3 coding sequence is TGCAGTGCTCTCCCGCCCTGGGAAAACACCATATATTTT. Amino acid sequence: CSALPPWENTIYF.

This clonotype was observed many times. The rearrangement links TRBV19 to TRBJ2-5; unclear D gene. Trimming pared 1 base from V and 0 bases from J, leaving 3 bases between. The CDR3 has 13 residues. The germline V gene has CDR1 LNHDA and CDR2 SQIVND (reference sequence). DNA of the CDR3: TGTGCCAGTAGTATAGGGGACCAAGAGACCCAGTACTTC. Translating it yields CASSIGDQETQYF.

In its sample, this clonotype was seen a few times. The chain links TRBV20-1 to TRBJ2-4, with 8 bases matching TRBD1. Per the germline V gene, CDR1 is DFQATT and CDR2 is SNEGSKA (reference sequence). With V trimmed by 1 base and J by 6 bases, 5 bases remained unmatched. The CDR3 contains 14 residues. The CDR3: CSARGPGQGNIQYF. The CDR3, as DNA: TGCAGTGCTAGAGGCCCCGGACAGGGAAACATTCAGTACTTC.

This clonotype was counted ten times or more. The V and J genes are TRBV20-1 and TRBJ2-3, with 8 bases that match TRBD2. Germline-derived CDR1 and CDR2 are DFQATT and SNEGSKA (reference sequence). This CDR3 has 15 residues. Trimming took 3 bases from V and 1 from J; bases not matched to a gene: 6. The chain's CDR3 is CSARRTSQRTDTQYF. In DNA, the CDR3 is TGCAGTGCTAGGCGGACTAGCCAACGCACAGATACGCAGTATTTT.

Many counts were recorded for this clonotype. The J gene is TRBJ1-5, the V gene TRBV28; D is ambiguous. This CDR3 contains 14 residues. V was pared by 6 bases and J by 2 bases, with 11 bases between. Per germline, CDR1 MDHEN and CDR2 SYDVKM. Here the CDR3 reads CASSPPNRNQPQHF. The CDR3, as DNA: TGTGCCAGCAGCCCCCCGAACCGCAATCAGCCCCAGCATTTT.